A single T cell receptor (beta chain) is shown here with its context. This clonotype was found many times. Its antigen specificity is not known. Base qualities are missing; no much larger clone stands one base away. The TCR beta CDR3 regions were amplified from the RNA transcripts. A first-round RT-PCR of the TCR CDR3 used the HTBI primer set with the Qiagen OneStep RT-PCR kit. Libraries were constructed in a second round of multiplex PCR, after which size selection and purification were performed. The libraries were sequenced on an Illumina HiSeq2000 using paired-end 100 bp reads. Processing in the source paper ran as follows. Raw data were processed with SOAPnuke, discarding reads with adapters, uncalled bases, mean Phred below 15, or no exact constant-primer or identifier match. COPE v1.2.5 was used to merge high-quality paired reads, and clonotypes were defined as unique nucleotide sequences. MiTCR v1.1 was used to align the clonotypes against IMGT TRBV, TRBD and TRBJ reference segments. Only V-J combinations with frequency above 0.0001, covering 99.2% of repertoires, were analysed. The TCS score was defined as F50 (clonal expansion) divided by E x V (chaos), with BLOSUM62-based TCRdist calculated between CDR3 peptides within each V-J. Welch's t-statistics and random forest reduced fewer than 600 V-J features to 13, which were used in a naive Bayes classifier (R e1071). In TCRdb, the public reads were trimmed at Q25 with fastp and aligned with MiXCR, with productive beta chains retained. Every CDR3 protein is listed once, alongside the most common genes and DNA of its rows. These V and J calls are TCRdb output, not the study's own analysis. Present in this sample are over 500,000 distinct CDR3 sequences, around 16% of which were seen just once. The top ten constitute less than 30% of the sample.

This specimen comes from a study of T cells in Graves' hyperthyroidism and ophthalmopathy (dated by TCRdb to the late 2010s). Some background on the complete study: Peripheral blood was collected at initial diagnosis, before any treatment. Once sampling was done, hyperthyroidism patients were given methimazole at a starting dose of 30 mg daily, whereas ophthalmopathy patients were given high-dose intravenous methylprednisolone. To identify distinguishing TCR V-J signatures, a discovery cohort of 90 to 100 patients was used, comprising under 45 with Graves' ophthalmopathy and around 57 with stable Graves' hyperthyroidism. Whether ophthalmopathy could be predicted prospectively was tested in an independent validation cohort made up of 18 to 20 hyperthyroidism patients plus 17 patients who later progressed to ophthalmopathy. In over five Graves' hyperthyroidism patients, the study also compared T-cell repertoires from thyroid tissue with T-cell repertoires from blood. The 100 discovery patients were randomly split 7:3 into training and test sets. The paper reports TCR Vbeta CDR3 sequencing of roughly 140 peripheral blood samples: around 45 ophthalmopathy, about 75 hyperthyroidism and 17 progressor patients. General conclusions and limits of the study: Sample size was not statistically predetermined, and investigators were not blinded to group allocation. A model built on a 13 V-J signature distinguished ophthalmopathy from stable hyperthyroidism, reaching approximately 89% sensitivity and about 81% specificity in cross-validation and 80%/75% in testing. In validation, the model predicted progression to ophthalmopathy with around 71% sensitivity and around 72% specificity, a median of around 6.6 months before onset. Most expanded thyroid clonotypes (frequency above 0.001) were also detected in blood, a finding suggesting that blood repertoires may reflect thyroid immune responses.

Moderately to severely active disease, a Clinical Activity Score of at least 3, a NOSPECS grade of at least 4, and a duration under 3 months were present in ophthalmopathy patients. Patients with uncontrolled infections, other autoimmune diseases, pregnancy or lactation were excluded. Diagnoses were established on the basis of clinical symptoms, serum thyroxine and TRAb, thyroid ultrasound, and orbital computed tomography. PBMCs were isolated from 10 ml of fresh peripheral blood by Ficoll-Paque density gradient centrifugation. Total RNA was extracted with Trizol reagent, and quality was checked on an Agilent 2100 Bioanalyzer. The germline V gene provides CDR1 MDHEN and CDR2 SYDVKM. The cysteine opens and the phenylalanine closes a CDR3 of 12 amino acids. Only CDR3 DNA is held: 36 bases, read in frame from base 1. V is pared back by 6 bases and J by 4 bases, with 10 bases lying between the germline termini.

The sequence links TRBV28 to TRBJ2-7; possibly the D gene is TRBD1, per 7 matching bases. The sequence derives from a woman in her 30s with Graves' ophthalmopathy. The source material was blood. The CDR3 amino acid sequence is: CASRAGGYEQYF. The sequenced DNA is TGTGCCAGCAGGGCAGGGGGGTACGAGCAGTACTTC.